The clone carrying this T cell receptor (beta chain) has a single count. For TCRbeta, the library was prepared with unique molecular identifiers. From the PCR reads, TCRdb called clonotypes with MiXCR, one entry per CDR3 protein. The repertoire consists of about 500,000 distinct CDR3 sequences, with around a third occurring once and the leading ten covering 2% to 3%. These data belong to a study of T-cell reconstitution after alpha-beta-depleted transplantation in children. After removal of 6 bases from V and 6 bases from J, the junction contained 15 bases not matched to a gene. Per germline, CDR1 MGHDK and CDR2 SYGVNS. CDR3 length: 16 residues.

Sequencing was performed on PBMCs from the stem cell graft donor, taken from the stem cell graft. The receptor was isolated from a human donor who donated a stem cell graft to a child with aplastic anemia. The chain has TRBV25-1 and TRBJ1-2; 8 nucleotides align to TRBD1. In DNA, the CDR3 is TGTGCCAGCAGCGGACGGTCCGGGACAGGCGGTGATGGCTACACCTTC. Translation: CASSGRSGTGGDGYTF.